This note documents a single TCR beta chain sequence. The authors' processing: How many nucleated cells were present was estimated from reference gene primer amplification. Clones were sequenced by immunoSEQ multiplex PCR, and TCRdb holds only the in-frame ones, with some missing. D and trimming were read from the DNA, whereas the V and J calls and clone size are those reported in that table. The table includes approximately 260,000 clones, around 90% detected once. Trimming removed 2 bases from V and 8 bases from J, with 12 bases in between. This CDR3 is built from 13 residues. Germline values: CDR1 MNHEY, CDR2 SVGEGT. The sample originates from a study of blood T cell repertoires in COVID-19.

This chain joins TRBV6-2 or TRBV6-3 and TRBJ1-2; D is uncertain. The sequenced sample was peripheral blood. The TCR originated in a woman aged 55-69 years with COVID-19, enrolled during active disease. The CDR3 sequence is CASSYDRSRGYTF. CDR3 coding DNA: TGTGCCAGCAGTTACGACCGCTCGAGGGGCTACACCTTC.